The 25 T cell receptor beta chains given below trace back to one sample, sequenced in a study of long-term antiretroviral therapy in people with HIV. With survey level as its setting, the immunoSEQ assay was v3.0. Data came from immunoSEQ multiplex PCR; TCRdb stores just in-frame clones and leaves some out. The table lists more than 6,500 clones, about two thirds of them singletons. Specimen: unsorted PBMCs, collected 0.1 years before starting antiretroviral therapy. The receptors derive from a man aged 18 to 30 with HIV.

The chain is built from TRBV19 and TRBJ1-2, with 7 positions matching TRBD1. The CDR3 is made up of 14 amino acids. Germline V gene lookup returns CDR1 LNHDA and CDR2 SQIVND (reference sequence). The ends lost 3 bases at V and 4 bases at J; junction bases unmatched: 5. Here the CDR3 reads CASSIPGQFYGYTF. CDR3 DNA: TGTGCCAGTAGTATCCCGGGACAGTTCTATGGCTACACCTTC.

In this sample, this clone turned up once. The V call is TRBV10-3, the J call TRBJ2-4; 10 bases fit TRBD2. Germline lookup yields CDR1 ENHRY and CDR2 SYGVKD. The trim removed 3 bases at V and 5 bases at J, leaving 16 bases unmatched. The CDR3 extends over 19 amino acids. Written as DNA, the CDR3 is TGTGCCATCAGTGATCCACTAGCGGGGACCTCTCTCGGTCAAAACATTCAGTACTTC. The encoded protein is CAISDPLAGTSLGQNIQYF.

J is TRBJ1-2 and V is TRBV6-5; D is undetermined. The V and J ends lost 0 bases and 0 bases respectively, with 8 bases between them. The germline CDR1 and CDR2 sequences are MNHEY and SVGAGI. The CDR3 length is 15 residues. The CDR3 DNA reads TGTGCCAGCAGTTACTCGACCAATACTAACTATGGCTACACCTTC. Translation gives CASSYSTNTNYGYTF.

V gene TRBV5-5 combines with J gene TRBJ1-6; TRBD1 might be the D (5 bases). Germline CDR1 is SGHKS and CDR2 is YYEKEE (reference sequence). The CDR3 spans 15 residues. Deletions cut 3 bases from V and 6 bases from J, with 13 bases between. CDR3 in amino acids: CASSWGTAINSPLHF. In DNA form, the CDR3 reads TGTGCCAGCAGCTGGGGGACGGCTATTAATTCACCCCTCCACTTT.

The chain is built from TRBV14 and TRBJ1-4; D is ambiguous. CDR1 and CDR2 (germline): SGHDN, FVKESK. V shed 0 bases and J shed 8 bases, with 7 bases lying between them. The CDR3 is 13 amino acids. For the CDR3, the DNA is TGTGCCAGCAGCCAAGAACGTCTCGAAAAACTGTTTTTT. Amino acids: CASSQERLEKLFF.

The chain has TRBV7-8 and TRBJ1-4; possible D gene TRBD1, 5 bases. Trimming removed 3 bases at V and 8 bases at J, with 10 bases between. Germline CDR1 SGHVS, CDR2 FQNEAQ. The CDR3 contains 13 residues. The chain's CDR3 is CASSFRVEEKLFF. The CDR3 coding sequence is TGTGCCAGCAGCTTCAGGGTCGAGGAAAAACTGTTTTTT.

This clone appeared a few times. The chain employs TRBV6-5 and TRBJ2-2, with 7 bases matching TRBD1. V lost 0 bases, J lost 3 bases, and 1 base stayed unmatched. The germline V gene has CDR1 MNHEY and CDR2 SVGAGI. The CDR3 loop spans 15 amino acids. The CDR3 region is CASSYSGTDTGELFF. In DNA, the CDR3 is TGTGCCAGCAGTTACTCCGGGACAGACACCGGGGAGCTGTTTTTT.

V usage is TRBV13 and J usage is TRBJ2-7, with 7 bases lining up with TRBD2. This CDR3 has 17 residues. In germline, CDR1 is PRHDT, CDR2 FYEKMQ (reference sequence). V lost 5 bases, J lost 4 bases, and 17 bases stayed unmatched. The CDR3 reads CASSHSMGGVLGYEQYF. The CDR3 DNA is TGTGCCAGCAGCCACTCTATGGGGGGGGTCCTGGGTTACGAGCAGTACTTC.

In DNA, the CDR3 is TGTGCCAGCAGTGTAGAGTGGGGGGATCAGCCCCAGCATTTT. Amino acids: CASSVEWGDQPQHF. V usage is TRBV6-1 and J usage is TRBJ1-5, with D maybe TRBD1 (5 bases). The germline gives CDR1 MNHNS, CDR2 SASEGT. CDR3 length equals 14 residues. V lost 4 bases to trimming and J lost 5 bases, with 12 bases between them.

The sample holds a few counts of this clone. The V call is TRBV4-2, the J call TRBJ2-3; 13 nucleotides match TRBD2. The CDR3 totals 17 residues. V was pared by 0 bases and J by 6 bases, with 6 bases of the junction left unmatched. CDR1 is LGHNA, CDR2 YNFKEQ, per germline. For the CDR3, the DNA is TGTGCCAGCAGCCAAGAACAGACTAGCGGGGGGACGGATACGCAGTATTTT. Encoded protein: CASSQEQTSGGTDTQYF.

The chain links TRBV11-2 to TRBJ2-3, with unresolved D. From germline, CDR1 is SGHAT and CDR2 FQNNGV. This CDR3 region has 15 residues. V gave up 1 base and J gave up 2 bases, with 10 bases separating them. CDR3 in DNA: TGTGCCAGCAGCTTAGGGCGGAGTTTCACAGATACGCAGTATTTT. This sequence encodes CASSLGRSFTDTQYF.

The chain recombines TRBV5-5 with TRBJ2-1; TRBD2 is a possible D gene (5 bases). V gave up 0 bases and J gave up 7 bases, with 5 bases separating them. This CDR3 is built from 12 residues. CDR1 SGHKS and CDR2 YYEKEE come from the germline V gene (reference sequence). CDR3 residues: CASSLAGNEQFF. The CDR3 DNA reads as TGTGCCAGCAGCTTGGCGGGGAATGAGCAGTTCTTC.

V gene TRBV4-1 combines with J gene TRBJ2-5, with 8 positions matching TRBD2. The CDR3 runs to 19 residues. From germline, CDR1 is MGHRA and CDR2 YSYEKL. The junction had 19 bases not matched to a gene; V was cut back by 4 bases and J by 3 bases. The CDR3 is CASSPVYRAGGLEKETQYF. Written as DNA, the CDR3 is TGCGCCAGCAGCCCAGTCTACCGGGCGGGGGGCCTCGAAAAAGAGACCCAGTACTTC.

This clone was detected only a few times. The chain has TRBV4-1 and TRBJ1-5; 9 bases fit TRBD1. Per germline, CDR1 MGHRA and CDR2 YSYEKL. The CDR3 spans 17 residues. Germline trimming cut 2 bases from V and 3 bases from J; bases unmatched to any gene: 8. The CDR3, as DNA: TGCGCCAGCAGCCAACGTTGGACAGGGGAGAACAATCAGCCCCAGCATTTT. This encodes CASSQRWTGENNQPQHF.

This clone showed up just a few times. Other DNA sequences from this sample encode an identical CDR3 as well. The chain joins TRBV2 to TRBJ1-6; D ambiguous. Trimming removed 1 base from V and 0 bases from J, with 7 bases in between. CDR3 size: 16 residues. Germline values: CDR1 SNHLY, CDR2 FYNNEI. The DNA of the CDR3 is TGTGCCAGCAGTGAAGACACCCGCTCCTATAATTCACCCCTCCACTTT. This codes for CASSEDTRSYNSPLHF. The whole variable domain, remainder taken from reference TRBV2 and TRBJ1-6, is EPEVTQTPSHQVTQMGQEVILRCVPISNHLYFYWYRQILGQKVEFLVSFYNNEISEKSEIFDDQFSVERPDGSNFTLKIRSTKLEDSAMYFCASSEDTRSYNSPLHFGNGTRLTVT.

This chain links TRBV19 with TRBJ2-7; 9 nucleotides align to TRBD1. Germline CDR1 is LNHDA and CDR2 is SQIVND (reference sequence). There are 15 residues in the CDR3. The ends lost 4 bases at V and 3 bases at J; junction bases unmatched: 7. CDR3: CASSTSGTGYYEQYF. For the CDR3, the DNA is TGTGCCAGTAGTACCTCCGGGACAGGGTACTACGAGCAGTACTTC.

The J gene is TRBJ2-1, the V gene TRBV13; 8 nucleotides agree with TRBD2. The CDR3 runs to 13 residues. Losses at the gene ends were 8 bases for V and 4 bases for J; bases not matched to a gene: 4. Germline values: CDR1 PRHDT, CDR2 FYEKMQ (reference sequence). The CDR3 DNA reads TGTGCCAGCCTGGCGGGGGGATACAATGAGCAGTTCTTC. Translated, it gives CASLAGGYNEQFF. Full variable domain (outside the CDR3, taken from reference TRBV13 and TRBJ2-1): AAGVIQSPRHLIKEKRETATLKCYPIPRHDTVYWYQQGPGQDPQFLISFYEKMQSDKGSIPDRFSAQQFSDYHSELNMSSLELGDSALYFCASLAGGYNEQFFGPGTRLTVL.

In DNA, the CDR3 is TGTGCCAGCAGCTTACGGGTCGCAGATACGCAGTATTTT. Amino acid sequence: CASSLRVADTQYF. The chain has TRBV7-8 and TRBJ2-3, with unresolved D. Germline V lookup: CDR1 SGHVS, CDR2 FQNEAQ. The CDR3 length is 13 residues. The V and J ends lost 2 bases and 4 bases respectively, with 7 bases between them.

The rearrangement links TRBV19 to TRBJ1-2, with 9 bases fitting TRBD1. Germline lookup yields CDR1 LNHDA and CDR2 SQIVND (reference sequence). This CDR3 is 16 amino acids long. V shed 5 bases, J shed 4 bases, and the junction held 11 bases outside the gene matches. The CDR3 loop is CASSAEGTGISYGYTF. CDR3 nucleotides: TGTGCCAGTAGTGCAGAGGGGACAGGGATTTCCTATGGCTACACCTTC.

The chain couples TRBV6-4 to TRBJ2-2, with D perhaps TRBD2 (7 bases). Trimming removed 6 bases from V and 5 bases from J, with 16 bases in between. Germline V gives CDR1 MRHNA, CDR2 SNTAGT. The CDR3 has 15 residues. The CDR3 nucleotides read TGTGCCAGCAGCCCCGGGGGGCCAGGAACCGGGGAGCTGTTTTTT. Translating it yields CASSPGGPGTGELFF.

The chain links TRBV4-1 to TRBJ2-5; D is undetermined. V lost 2 bases, J lost 7 bases, and 14 bases lay in between. The CDR3 consists of 14 residues. The germline CDR1 and CDR2 sequences are MGHRA and YSYEKL. CDR3 protein: CASSQYSPGVTQYF. For the CDR3, the DNA is TGCGCCAGCAGCCAATACTCCCCTGGGGTGACCCAGTACTTC.

The V call is TRBV18, the J call TRBJ2-7, with 8 bases that match TRBD2. With 2 bases clipped from V and 6 bases from J, the junction kept 9 bases outside the gene matches. The length of the CDR3 is 15 residues. Germline V CDR1 and CDR2: KGHSH, LQKENI. The CDR3 reads CASSPVASGFGEQYV. DNA for the CDR3: TGTGCCAGCTCACCAGTGGCTAGCGGGTTCGGCGAGCAGTACGTC.

This chain uses TRBV2 with TRBJ1-5; TRBD1 is a possible D gene (5 bases). The CDR3 consists of 16 residues. From germline, CDR1 is SNHLY and CDR2 FYNNEI. V was cut by 1 base and J by 4 bases, with 14 bases left in between. The CDR3 here is CASSEGREWGNQPQHF. The DNA of the CDR3 is TGTGCCAGCAGTGAAGGCAGGGAGTGGGGGAATCAGCCCCAGCATTTT.

In nucleotides, the CDR3 is TGTGCCAGCAGTGAATTAGAAGCGGGGGGAACAGATACGCAGTATTTT. It translates to CASSELEAGGTDTQYF. The rearrangement uses TRBV25-1 and TRBJ2-3; 9 positions match TRBD2. The CDR3 is made up of 16 amino acids. Trimming at V came to 1 base and at J to 3 bases, leaving 5 bases not matched to a gene. Germline CDR1 is MGHDK and CDR2 is SYGVNS.

The chain has TRBV5-6 and TRBJ2-4; no definite D call. The CDR3 loop spans 13 amino acids. Germline CDR1 reads SGHDT; CDR2 reads YYEEEE. V lost 4 bases and J 0 bases, leaving 5 bases between the germline ends. The DNA for the CDR3 is TGTGCCAGCAGCCTGGTAGCCAAAAACATTCAGTACTTC. The encoded protein is CASSLVAKNIQYF.